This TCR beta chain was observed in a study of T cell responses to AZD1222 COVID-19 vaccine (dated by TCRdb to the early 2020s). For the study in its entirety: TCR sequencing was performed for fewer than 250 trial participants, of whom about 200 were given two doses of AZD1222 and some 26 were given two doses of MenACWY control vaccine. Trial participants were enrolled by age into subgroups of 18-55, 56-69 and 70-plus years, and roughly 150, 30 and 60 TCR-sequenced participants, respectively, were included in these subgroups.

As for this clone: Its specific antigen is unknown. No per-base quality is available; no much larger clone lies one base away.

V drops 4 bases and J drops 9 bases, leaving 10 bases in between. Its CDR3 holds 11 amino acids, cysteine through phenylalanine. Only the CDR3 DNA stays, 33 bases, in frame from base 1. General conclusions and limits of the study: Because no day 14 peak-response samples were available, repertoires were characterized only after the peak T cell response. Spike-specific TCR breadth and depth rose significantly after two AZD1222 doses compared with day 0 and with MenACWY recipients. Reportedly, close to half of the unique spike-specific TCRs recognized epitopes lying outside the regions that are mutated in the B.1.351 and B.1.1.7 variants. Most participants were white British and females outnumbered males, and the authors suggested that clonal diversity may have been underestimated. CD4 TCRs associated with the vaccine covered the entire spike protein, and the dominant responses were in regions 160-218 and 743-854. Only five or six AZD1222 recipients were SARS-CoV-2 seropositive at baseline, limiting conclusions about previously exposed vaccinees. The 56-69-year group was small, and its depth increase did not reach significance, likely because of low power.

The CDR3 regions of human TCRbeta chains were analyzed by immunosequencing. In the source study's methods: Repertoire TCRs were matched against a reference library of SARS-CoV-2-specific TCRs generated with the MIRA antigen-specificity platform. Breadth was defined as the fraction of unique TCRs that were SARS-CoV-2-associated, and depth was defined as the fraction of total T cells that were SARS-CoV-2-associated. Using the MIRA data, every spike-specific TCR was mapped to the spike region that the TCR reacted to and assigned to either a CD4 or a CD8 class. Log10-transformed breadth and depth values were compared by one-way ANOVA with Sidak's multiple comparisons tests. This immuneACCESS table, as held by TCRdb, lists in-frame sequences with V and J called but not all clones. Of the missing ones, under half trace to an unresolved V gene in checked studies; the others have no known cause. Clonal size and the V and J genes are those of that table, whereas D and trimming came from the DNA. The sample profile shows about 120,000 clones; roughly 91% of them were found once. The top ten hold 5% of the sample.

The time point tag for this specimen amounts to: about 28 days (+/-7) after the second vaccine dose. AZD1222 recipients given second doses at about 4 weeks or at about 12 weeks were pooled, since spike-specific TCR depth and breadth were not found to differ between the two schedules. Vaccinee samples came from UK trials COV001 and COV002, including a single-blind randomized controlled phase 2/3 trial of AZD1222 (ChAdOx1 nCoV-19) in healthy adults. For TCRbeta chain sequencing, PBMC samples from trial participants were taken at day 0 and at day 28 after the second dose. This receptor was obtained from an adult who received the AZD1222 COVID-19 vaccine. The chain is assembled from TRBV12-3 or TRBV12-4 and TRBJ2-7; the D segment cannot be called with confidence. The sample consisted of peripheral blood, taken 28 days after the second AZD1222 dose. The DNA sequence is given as TGTGCCAGCAGTTATCTAACGGTGCAGTACTTC. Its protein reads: CASSYLTVQYF.